This T cell receptor beta chain was identified in a study of cytomegalovirus exposure and HLA in healthy donors. Deletions cut 5 bases from V and 4 bases from J, with 17 bases between. CDR3 length: 15 residues. CDR1 is SGHTS, CDR2 YDEGEE, per germline. This PCR relied on a set of 60 Vbeta primers and 13 Jbeta primers. The data were produced by immunoSEQ multiplex PCR, yet TCRdb's version contains in-frame clones alone and is incomplete. The sample holds around 120,000 clones, about four fifths seen once. The receptor comes from a female donor in good health and CMV-seropositive. The sequenced material came from PBMCs. V usage is TRBV5-8 and J usage is TRBJ2-3; TRBD2 is a possible D gene (7 bases). The DNA for the CDR3 is TGTGCCAGCAGTCACGTGGGGGGGCATTCAGATACGCAGTATTTT. As protein: CASSHVGGHSDTQYF. The whole variable domain, filled in from reference TRBV5-8 and TRBJ2-3, reads EAGVTQSPTHLIKTRGQQATLRCSPISGHTSVYWYQQALGLGLQFLLWYDEGEERNRGNFPPRFSGRQFPNYSSELNVNALELEDSALYLCASSHVGGHSDTQYFGPGTRLTVL.